This T cell receptor (beta chain) emerged from a study of identical twins. Each donor (without exception) was a healthy Caucasian. Whole-study results and caveats: Surplus twin overlap in beta out-of-frame sequences was less pronounced. High-abundance cord blood beta clonotypes had fewer insertions; memory repertoires showed none.

Template switching added a universal primer site; cDNA carried unique molecular identifiers. In TCRdb, the 5' RACE reads were re-called with MiXCR into one record per CDR3 protein. Of nearly 900,000 distinct CDR3 sequences in the sample, about 12% were seen once. The CDR3 is made up of 15 amino acids. Germline V CDR1 and CDR2: MNHEY, SMNVEV (reference sequence). With 5 bases clipped from V and 3 bases from J, the junction kept 9 bases outside the gene matches. This clonotype came up a few times. Its antigen is undetermined. A further study also used this sample, focusing on yellow fever vaccine responses in identical twins.

Source material: PBMCs. The rearrangement joins TRBV27 to TRBJ1-2, with TRBD1 matching 7 bases. This TCR was sampled from a woman aged 18-29 years in good health. CDR3 protein: CASSTINRGDYGYTF. The CDR3 bases are TGTGCCAGCAGTACCATAAACAGGGGCGACTATGGCTACACCTTC.